The 22 T cell receptor beta chains presented below share a single source sample, sequenced in a study of response to subunit inactivated influenza vaccine. Via MiXCR, TCRdb re-called the RT-PCR reads, giving one row per CDR3 protein. Counted here are over 450,000 distinct CDR3 sequences, about an eighth occurring once; the ten biggest clones make up 13%. The sequencing used PBMCs from blood, collected roughly 45 days after vaccination. The receptors come from a man aged 45-60 years who received an inactivated influenza vaccine.

This clonotype came up a few times. V is TRBV9 and J is TRBJ2-3, with D perhaps TRBD2 (6 bases). The CDR3 covers 14 residues. Deletions cut 3 bases from V and 0 bases from J, with 8 bases between. Germline V CDR1 and CDR2: SGDLS, YYNGEE. The CDR3 here is CASSGRDSTDTQYF. The CDR3 nucleotides read TGTGCCAGCAGCGGGAGGGACAGCACAGATACGCAGTATTTT.

This clonotype has a handful of counts. The rearrangement joins TRBV7-2 to TRBJ2-7, with 15 bases fitting TRBD2. V gave up 4 bases and J gave up 4 bases; unmatched junction bases: 5. The germline gives CDR1 SGHTA, CDR2 FQGNSA. This CDR3 is 16 amino acids long. CDR3 in amino acids: CASSSGTSGRWYEQYF. The CDR3 DNA reads TGTGCCAGCAGCTCCGGGACTAGCGGGAGGTGGTACGAGCAGTACTTC.

V and J are TRBV20-1 and TRBJ2-3; D not certain. CDR1 and CDR2 from the germline V gene are DFQATT and SNEGSKA (reference sequence). Trimming took off 1 base at V and 2 bases at J, with 7 bases between the two ends. This CDR3 is 13 amino acids long. CDR3 sequence: CSARAVYTDTQYF. DNA for the CDR3: TGCAGTGCTAGAGCGGTCTACACAGATACGCAGTATTTT.

V gene TRBV4-3 combines with J gene TRBJ2-5; D is perhaps TRBD2 (5 bases). Germline V gene data show CDR1 as LGHNA and CDR2 as YSLEER. The ends were cut back, 0 bases at V and 4 bases at J, with 6 bases in the middle. CDR3 length equals 13 residues. CDR3 in DNA: TGCGCCAGCAGCCAAGACGGAGGAGAGACCCAGTACTTC. This translates into CASSQDGGETQYF.

The genes are TRBV12-3 or TRBV12-4 and TRBJ1-1, with 9 bases aligning to TRBD1. Trimming at V came to 5 bases and at J to 6 bases, leaving 7 bases not matched to a gene. The CDR3 is 14 residues long. The CDR3 nucleotides read TGTGCCAGCAGTCGACAGGGGGGGGACGCTGAAGCTTTCTTT. Its translation: CASSRQGGDAEAFF.

The chain combines TRBV7-2 with TRBJ1-2, with a weak D call TRBD1 (6 bases). The germline gives CDR1 SGHTA, CDR2 FQGNSA. This CDR3 is built from 16 residues. Trimming removed 5 bases from V and 4 bases from J, with 20 bases in between. The CDR3 reads CASSPGALKKGYGYTF. The CDR3 DNA reads TGTGCCAGCAGCCCGGGGGCCCTGAAGAAAGGCTATGGCTACACCTTC.

The rearrangement joins TRBV7-9 to TRBJ1-6; a possible D gene is TRBD1 (5 bases). Trimming removed 6 bases from V and 10 bases from J, with 13 bases in between. The CDR3 totals 13 residues. Germline V CDR1 and CDR2: SEHNR, FQNEAQ (reference sequence). The CDR3 here is CASRIDRSSPLHF. The CDR3 coding sequence is TGTGCCAGCAGGATCGACAGAAGCTCACCCCTCCACTTT. The whole variable domain, filled in from reference TRBV7-9 and TRBJ1-6, reads DTGVSQNPRHKITKRGQNVTFRCDPISEHNRLYWYRQTLGQGPEFLTYFQNEAQLEKSRLLSDRFSAERPKGSFSTLEIQRTEQGDSAMYLCASRIDRSSPLHFGNGTRLTVT.

J is TRBJ2-7 and V is TRBV10-3; TRBD1 matches 10 bases. Germline-derived CDR1 and CDR2 are ENHRY and SYGVKD. This CDR3 has 13 residues. With V trimmed by 11 bases and J by 3 bases, 7 bases remained unmatched. CDR3 nucleotides: TGTGCCGGAGGGACAGGGGAGGGCTACGAGCAGTACTTC. Translated: CAGGTGEGYEQYF.

The genes are TRBV5-1 and TRBJ2-2; D may correspond to TRBD1 or TRBD2 (5 bases each). CDR1 is SGHRS, CDR2 YFSETQ, per germline. The V gene lost 8 bases and the J gene lost 3 bases, with 14 bases spanning the gap. There are 14 residues in the CDR3. CDR3 DNA: TGCGCCAGTTCAGTTGGGGACGACACCGGGGAGCTGTTTTTT. It specifies CASSVGDDTGELFF.

J is TRBJ1-5 and V is TRBV28; D is uncertain. V was cut by 4 bases and J by 6 bases, with 13 bases left in between. The CDR3 sequence is 14 residues long. Germline V gene lookup returns CDR1 MDHEN and CDR2 SYDVKM. Written as DNA, the CDR3 is TGTGCCAGCAGTTGGCGGGAGTTCGGTCAGCCCCAGCATTTT. Translation gives CASSWREFGQPQHF.

The chain employs TRBV7-8 and TRBJ2-7; 10 bases are a match to TRBD1. The CDR3 is made up of 13 amino acids. V shed 4 bases, J shed 6 bases, and the junction held 3 bases outside the gene matches. Germline CDR1 reads SGHVS; CDR2 reads FQNEAQ. CDR3 residues: CASSSGQGIEQYF. The CDR3 DNA is TGTGCCAGCAGCTCGGGACAGGGGATCGAGCAGTACTTC.

This clonotype was observed many times. The CDR3 protein is CATTYSTMGYGYTF. The CDR3, as DNA: TGTGCCACTACCTACTCGACGATGGGATATGGCTACACCTTC. The genes are TRBV6-2 or TRBV6-3 and TRBJ1-2; no reliable D call. Trimming took off 10 bases at V and 5 bases at J, with 20 bases between the two ends. CDR1 MNHEY and CDR2 SVGEGT come from the germline V gene. CDR3 length: 14 residues.

The rearrangement uses TRBV6-2 or TRBV6-3 and TRBJ2-1, with 9 bases aligning to TRBD2. Germline loops: CDR1 MNHEY, CDR2 SVGEGT. This CDR3 has 15 amino acids. V shed 5 bases, J shed 6 bases, and the junction held 8 bases outside the gene matches. Written as DNA, the CDR3 is TGTGCCAGCAGTCCTCCGGGACTAGCTTCCAATGAGCAGTTCTTC. Its translation is CASSPPGLASNEQFF.

The chain links TRBV20-1 to TRBJ1-2; the D gene is possibly TRBD1 (6 bases). V was trimmed by 7 bases and J by 0 bases, leaving 21 bases between them. CDR1 and CDR2 from the germline V gene are DFQATT and SNEGSKA (reference sequence). The CDR3 runs 16 residues. This CDR3 reads CSVDRAEGGANYGYTF. CDR3 nucleotides: TGCAGTGTCGACCGGGCCGAGGGGGGTGCTAACTATGGCTACACCTTC.

In DNA, the CDR3 is TGTGCCAGCAGCTTAGCAGCTCTTACCCGGGAGACCCAGTACTTC. Protein sequence: CASSLAALTRETQYF. The chain links TRBV7-6 to TRBJ2-5; D not certain. Deletions cut 0 bases from V and 5 bases from J, with 13 bases between. The CDR3 sequence is 15 residues long. CDR1 and CDR2 (germline): SGHVS, FNYEAQ.

The V gene is TRBV6-5, the J gene TRBJ2-7, with D uncertain. Germline CDR1 MNHEY, CDR2 SVGAGI. The CDR3 length is 13 residues. V was cut by 2 bases and J by 4 bases, with 9 bases left in between. The CDR3 region has the DNA TGTGCCAGCAGTTACGGCGAGGCATACGAGCAGTACTTC. This gives the protein CASSYGEAYEQYF.

J is TRBJ2-3 and V is TRBV27, with 8 bases identical to TRBD2. CDR1 is MNHEY and CDR2 is SMNVEV in the germline V gene (reference sequence). Trimming cost V 0 bases and J 4 bases; bases outside gene matches: 6. CDR3 length: 16 amino acids. CDR3 coding DNA: TGTGCCAGCAGTTTATCGAGCGGGAGTTACGCAGATACGCAGTATTTT. This encodes CASSLSSGSYADTQYF.

This clonotype has only a few counts. The CDR3: CASSVGGRGEAFF. The CDR3 DNA reads TGTGCCAGCAGCGTAGGGGGAAGGGGTGAAGCTTTCTTT. The chain combines TRBV9 with TRBJ1-1, with a possible D match to TRBD1 (5 bases). Trimming removed 0 bases at V and 7 bases at J, with 10 bases between. The CDR3 sequence is 13 residues long. Germline assignment: CDR1 SGDLS and CDR2 YYNGEE.

This clonotype has only a few counts. This chain uses TRBV6-1 with TRBJ1-5; TRBD1 matches at 7 bases. There are 13 residues in the CDR3. Looked up from germline, CDR1 is MNHNS and CDR2 is SASEGT. V was clipped by 11 bases and J by 5 bases; unmatched bases: 9. CDR3 bases: TGTGCCTCGAAACAGGGGAATGATCAGCCCCAGCATTTT. Amino acids: CASKQGNDQPQHF.

This clonotype has only a few counts. V and J are TRBV11-2 and TRBJ2-5; TRBD2 matches at 12 bases. The germline V gene has CDR1 SGHAT and CDR2 FQNNGV. The CDR3 loop spans 16 amino acids. The ends lost 5 bases at V and 5 bases at J; junction bases unmatched: 9. CDR3: CASSTRLAGAVETQYF. CDR3 nucleotides: TGTGCCAGCAGCACTAGACTAGCGGGGGCCGTCGAGACCCAGTACTTC.

The chain recombines TRBV7-9 with TRBJ1-4, with D hard to call. The germline gives CDR1 SEHNR, CDR2 FQNEAQ (reference sequence). V was shortened by 5 bases and J by 4 bases, with 17 bases between the two germline ends. The CDR3 length is 16 residues. CDR3 residues: CASSPNTGLYNEKLFF. CDR3 sequence (DNA): TGTGCCAGCAGCCCCAACACCGGACTTTATAATGAAAAACTGTTTTTT.

This clonotype was seen more than once but under ten times. The chain links TRBV28 to TRBJ2-1, with 11 bases that match TRBD2. Losses at the gene ends were 4 bases for V and 7 bases for J; bases not matched to a gene: 9. The CDR3 covers 16 residues. Germline assignment: CDR1 MDHEN and CDR2 SYDVKM. This chain's CDR3 is CASSSVAGGPRNEQFF. The CDR3 DNA reads TGTGCCAGCAGTTCAGTAGCGGGAGGGCCCAGGAATGAGCAGTTCTTC.